One sample yielded the 27 T cell receptor beta chains listed below, sequenced in a study of CD39 and CD103 CD8 tumor-infiltrating T cells (dated by TCRdb to the late 2010s). Libraries were made using the immunoSEQ multiplex PCR assay. In its TCRdb copy, this immuneACCESS table keeps in-frame sequences only and misses some clones. Where compared with another copy, unresolved V genes explain less than half of these, and the others have no known cause. In all, the sample holds several hundred clones, and about 49% of those were seen once. The top ten clonotypes cover approximately 31% of the sample. The sample comprised CD39+ CD103+ CD8+ T cells sorted from the tumor. The cell subset or site label of this sample denotes: CD103+CD39+ double-positive CD45RA- CD8 T cells. These receptors were collected from a human donor with head and neck squamous cell carcinoma.

With respect to this clone: At one of its ends the junction is not consistent with the germline gene, which may arise from a read error. CDR3 sequence reads: CASSLGTSLSTDTQYF. The CDR3 DNA reads TGTGCCAGCAGCCTAGGGACTAGCCTAAGCACAGATACGCAGTATTTT. This chain uses TRBV13 with TRBJ2-3; 9 bases agree with TRBD2. This CDR3 contains 16 residues. Germline assignment: CDR1 PRHDT and CDR2 FYEKMQ (reference sequence).

V gene TRBV25-1 combines with J gene TRBJ1-6; perhaps TRBD1 as D (6 bases). The V gene's germline CDR1 is MGHDK and CDR2 SYGVNS. V dropped 5 bases and J dropped 8 bases, with 13 bases sitting between them. The CDR3 loop spans 14 amino acids. CDR3 amino acids: CASSYEGEYSPLHF. In DNA, the CDR3 is TGTGCCAGCAGTTATGAGGGGGAGTATTCACCCCTCCACTTT.

The chain is built from TRBV18 and TRBJ2-2, with unresolved D. Trimming left V 4 bases short and J 4 bases short, with 1 base between. Germline V gene lookup returns CDR1 KGHSH and CDR2 LQKENI. This CDR3 comprises 11 residues. The CDR3 region is CASSLTGELFF. In DNA, the CDR3 is TGTGCCAGCTCACTCACCGGGGAGCTGTTTTTT.

By frequency in the sample, this clone is large. The chain is built from TRBV19 and TRBJ1-2; no reliable D call. Trimming cost V 1 base and J 5 bases, with 11 bases left between them. From germline, CDR1 is LNHDA and CDR2 SQIVND (reference sequence). The CDR3 covers 14 residues. The chain's CDR3 is CASSIAPEIYGYTF. Here the CDR3 DNA reads TGTGCCAGTAGTATAGCCCCGGAGATTTATGGCTACACCTTC.

This clone is large in the sample. The CDR3 sequence is CASSQTGTGGNYGYTF. DNA for the CDR3: TGCGCCAGCAGCCAAACCGGGACAGGGGGTAACTATGGCTACACCTTC. This chain connects TRBV4-1 to TRBJ1-2, with 11 positions matching TRBD1. Unmatched junction bases numbered 3, after V lost 2 bases and J lost 1 base. The CDR3 contains 16 residues. Germline lookup yields CDR1 MGHRA and CDR2 YSYEKL.

The V and J genes are TRBV4-1 and TRBJ2-7; D unresolved. The CDR3 is made up of 16 amino acids. Trimming left V 4 bases short and J 0 bases short, with 16 bases between. The germline V gene has CDR1 MGHRA and CDR2 YSYEKL. CDR3 bases: TGCGCCAGCAGCCGTGGAATCGGCGGAAGCTCCTACGAGCAGTACTTC. The encoded protein is CASSRGIGGSSYEQYF.

V and J are TRBV4-1 and TRBJ1-1; 10 bases match TRBD1. CDR3 length equals 17 residues. Germline V CDR1 and CDR2: MGHRA, YSYEKL. V shed 4 bases, J shed 8 bases, and the junction held 16 bases outside the gene matches. DNA of the CDR3: TGCGCCAGCAGCCTAGCCAGGACAGGGGGTATCGGCAGCGAAGCTTTCTTT. Translated, it gives CASSLARTGGIGSEAFF.

The gene calls are TRBV11-1 and TRBJ1-4; tentative D call: TRBD1 (5 bases). Trimming removed 5 bases from V and 12 bases from J, with 22 bases in between. This CDR3 contains 15 residues. In germline, CDR1 is SGHAT, CDR2 FQDESV (reference sequence). CDR3 nucleotide sequence: TGTGCCAGCAGCCTGTTTTTCGGGGGATCCTCGGAACTGTTTTTT. Translation: CASSLFFGGSSELFF.

V and J are TRBV27 and TRBJ1-5, with D maybe TRBD1 (6 bases). V was pared by 6 bases and J by 5 bases, with 14 bases between. Germline CDR1 MNHEY, CDR2 SMNVEV (reference sequence). This CDR3 has 14 residues. The CDR3 DNA sequence: TGTGCCAGCAGCCACCAGGGGTCTTATCAGCCCCAGCATTTT. Its translation: CASSHQGSYQPQHF.

This clone appeared once. The chain links TRBV5-4 to TRBJ2-7; D is undetermined. The ends were cut back, 0 bases at V and 7 bases at J, with 8 bases in the middle. Germline V gene sequence: CDR1 SGHNT, CDR2 YYREEE (reference sequence). This CDR3 has 12 amino acids. The CDR3 DNA reads as TGTGCCAGCAGCTTGGACAGTCGGGAGCAGTACTTC. It translates to CASSLDSREQYF. The full variable domain, its missing parts supplied by reference TRBV5-4 and TRBJ2-7, is ETGVTQSPTHLIKTRGQQVTLRCSSQSGHNTVSWYQQALGQGPQFIFQYYREEENGRGNFPPRFSGLQFPNYSSELNVNALELDDSALYLCASSLDSREQYFGPGTRLTVT.

About this clone: The identical CDR3 is also encoded by other nucleotide sequences in the sample. The V call is TRBV4-1, the J call TRBJ1-1; 7 bases fit TRBD1. The CDR3 totals 15 residues. Trimming cost V 3 bases and J 4 bases; bases outside gene matches: 8. Germline loops: CDR1 MGHRA, CDR2 YSYEKL. The CDR3 reads CASSQASQGRTEAFF. The CDR3 region has the DNA TGCGCCAGCAGCCAGGCTTCACAGGGGCGCACTGAAGCTTTCTTT.

This clone is deemed large (0.1 to 1%). V gene TRBV30 combines with J gene TRBJ1-5, with unresolved D. This CDR3 has 14 amino acids. V was clipped by 4 bases and J by 6 bases, with 16 bases between them. Germline V lookup: CDR1 GTSNPN, CDR2 SVGIG (reference sequence). The CDR3 protein is CAWTLGSGIQPQHF. In DNA form, the CDR3 reads TGTGCCTGGACCCTTGGGTCGGGAATTCAGCCCCAGCATTTT.

Sample share makes this clone large. The chain employs TRBV19 and TRBJ1-2; no clear D. V dropped 1 base and J dropped 2 bases, with 8 bases sitting between them. The germline V gene has CDR1 LNHDA and CDR2 SQIVND (reference sequence). The CDR3 has 14 amino acids. CDR3 nucleotides: TGTGCCAGTAGTATAGCCCCGGAGAACTATGGCTACACCTTC. It codes for CASSIAPENYGYTF. Supplemented by reference TRBV19 and TRBJ1-2, the full variable domain reads DGGITQSPKYLFRKEGQNVTLSCEQNLNHDAMYWYRQDPGQGLRLIYYSQIVNDFQKGDIAEGYSVSREKKESFPLTVTSAQKNPTAFYLCASSIAPENYGYTFGSGTRLTVV.

This clone came up once. One junction end does not reproduce the germline sequence, and a read error may be involved. This chain joins TRBV6-5 and TRBJ2-7, with D unresolved. The germline V gene encodes CDR1 MNHEY and CDR2 SVGAGI. The CDR3 is 14 amino acids. The CDR3 loop reads CASSDKGTSYEQYF. CDR3 DNA sequence: TGCGCCAGCAGTGATAAAGGAACTTCCTACGAGCAGTACTTC.

This clone was seen once. The J gene is TRBJ1-6, the V gene TRBV4-3; possibly TRBD1 for D (5 bases). Germline V gene lookup returns CDR1 LGHNA and CDR2 YSLEER. The CDR3 totals 15 residues. V was shortened by 4 bases and J by 10 bases, with 17 bases between the two germline ends. The DNA of the CDR3 is TGCGCCAGCAGCCCCCCCACGCAGGGACGATCACCCCTCCACTTT. Residues: CASSPPTQGRSPLHF.

The chain employs TRBV9 and TRBJ2-1; 8 bases are a match to TRBD2. With 0 bases clipped from V and 4 bases from J, the junction kept 3 bases outside the gene matches. CDR3 length: 15 residues. Germline V gene sequence: CDR1 SGDLS, CDR2 YYNGEE. CDR3 residues: CASSVDGGVYNEQFF. In DNA, the CDR3 is TGTGCCAGCAGCGTAGACGGGGGGGTATACAATGAGCAGTTCTTC.

This clone was detected only a few times. This sequence joins TRBV4-1 and TRBJ2-7; perhaps TRBD1 as D (6 bases). Germline V gene data show CDR1 as MGHRA and CDR2 as YSYEKL. CDR3 length: 16 residues. V was cut by 4 bases and J by 1 base, with 17 bases left in between. CDR3 nucleotide sequence: TGCGCCAGCAGCCCAGGGGCGGCAGGGGCTTCCTACGAGCAGTACTTC. Translation gives CASSPGAAGASYEQYF.

The chain couples TRBV7-4 to TRBJ1-4; possible D gene TRBD1, 5 bases. Trimming cost V 5 bases and J 12 bases, with 22 bases left between them. Germline lookup yields CDR1 SGHVT and CDR2 SQSDAQ. The CDR3 extends over 15 amino acids. The CDR3 sequence: CASSLFFGGSSELFF. As DNA, the CDR3 is TGTGCCAGCAGCCTGTTTTTCGGGGGATCCTCGGAACTGTTTTTT.

This chain uses TRBV13 with TRBJ1-1; no reliable D call. This CDR3 comprises 12 residues. Germline V gene data show CDR1 as PRHDT and CDR2 as FYEKMQ (reference sequence). With 1 base removed from V and 8 bases from J, the gap between germline ends came to 8 bases. As DNA, the CDR3 is TGTGCCAGCAGCTTAGTTTGGAAAGAAGCTTTCTTT. Residues: CASSLVWKEAFF.

By share, this clone counts as large. The rearrangement uses TRBV5-1 and TRBJ2-1; D is unclear. Trimming removed 2 bases from V and 4 bases from J, with 4 bases in between. This CDR3 has 12 amino acids. Germline V gives CDR1 SGHRS, CDR2 YFSETQ. The CDR3 region is CASSFNYNEQFF. The CDR3 DNA reads as TGCGCCAGCAGCTTTAATTACAATGAGCAGTTCTTC.

A single count supports this clone. The chain uses TRBV5-1 and TRBJ1-2, with D unclear. This CDR3 is built from 14 residues. The V gene lost 6 bases and the J gene lost 2 bases, with 14 bases spanning the gap. Germline CDR1 and CDR2: SGHRS and YFSETQ. The CDR3 sequence: CASTYSGSNYGYTF. CDR3 DNA: TGCGCCAGCACCTACTCCGGGAGCAACTATGGCTACACCTTC.

The rearrangement uses TRBV7-8 and TRBJ2-7, with TRBD1 matching 8 bases. Germline-derived CDR1 and CDR2 are SGHVS and FQNEAQ. J was trimmed by 6 bases and V by 5 bases; bases with no gene match: 9. The CDR3 covers 14 residues. CDR3 region: CASSPQGASREQYF. In DNA, the CDR3 is TGTGCCAGCAGCCCTCAGGGGGCCAGCCGCGAGCAGTACTTC.

V gene TRBV23-1 combines with J gene TRBJ2-6; D not certain. TRBV23-1 is classed as an ORF, of uncertain function. The CDR3 has 18 amino acids. Trimming removed 5 bases from V and 5 bases from J, with 22 bases in between. In DNA, the CDR3 is TGCGCCAGCAGTGCAAGCATTACGCAACAAAGTCGGGCCAACGTCCTGACTTTC. Protein sequence: CASSASITQQSRANVLTF.

The V and J genes are TRBV14 and TRBJ2-1, with D perhaps matching TRBD2 (7 bases). This CDR3 is built from 17 residues. Trimming removed 1 base from V and 9 bases from J, with 22 bases in between. The V gene's germline CDR1 is SGHDN and CDR2 FVKESK. CDR3 nucleotides: TGTGCCAGCAGCCAAGTTGGGGCTAGCGGCTCCAGGGGTGAGCAGTTCTTC. The encoded protein is CASSQVGASGSRGEQFF.

The CDR3: CASSQGPVGTGAYEQYF. CDR3 nucleotides: TGCGCCAGCAGCCAAGGGCCTGTTGGGACAGGGGCCTACGAGCAGTACTTC. This chain links TRBV4-1 with TRBJ2-7; TRBD1 aligns across 10 bases. Germline CDR1 is MGHRA and CDR2 is YSYEKL. The CDR3 is 17 amino acids. J gave up 2 bases and V 1 base, and 8 bases lay outside the gene matches.

The chain employs TRBV5-6 and TRBJ2-1; unclear D gene. Trimming took off 0 bases at V and 3 bases at J, with 13 bases between the two ends. Germline V CDR1 and CDR2: SGHDT, YYEEEE. The CDR3 is 16 residues long. CDR3 nucleotides: TGTGCCAGCAGCTTGGGAGAGCGCGACCACTACAATGAGCAGTTCTTC. This encodes CASSLGERDHYNEQFF.

Only a few counts were recorded for this clone. V is TRBV4-1 and J is TRBJ1-1, with TRBD1 identical over 9 bases. Per germline, CDR1 MGHRA and CDR2 YSYEKL. The CDR3 runs to 15 residues. The ends lost 7 bases at V and 2 bases at J; junction bases unmatched: 8. CDR3 sequence: CASKIGQGPNTEAFF. CDR3 DNA: TGCGCCAGCAAGATAGGACAGGGGCCTAACACTGAAGCTTTCTTT.